These 15 T cell receptor beta chains originate from one sample sequenced in a study of T cells after yellow fever vaccination. TCRdb itself ran the 5' RACE reads through MiXCR, one entry per CDR3 protein. The sample includes nearly 550,000 distinct CDR3 sequences, 15% to 20% of them seen just once. The sequences come from PBMCs, collected 15 days after the yellow fever booster vaccination. These receptors all stem from a man in his thirties or forties who received the YFV17D yellow fever vaccine.

This clonotype occurred a few times. The chain is built from TRBV7-8 and TRBJ1-6; D not certain. Trimming left V 2 bases short and J 7 bases short, with 9 bases between. Germline CDR1 reads SGHVS; CDR2 reads FQNEAQ. CDR3 length: 14 amino acids. The CDR3 loop reads CASSLTDMNSPLHF. CDR3 DNA sequence: TGTGCCAGCAGCTTAACCGACATGAATTCACCCCTCCACTTT.

The V call is TRBV5-6, the J call TRBJ2-1, with TRBD2 identical over 16 bases. CDR3 length: 17 amino acids. J gave up 6 bases and V 4 bases, and 7 bases lay outside the gene matches. Germline V gene data show CDR1 as SGHDT and CDR2 as YYEEEE. The CDR3 region is CASSRGLAGGPVNEQFF. CDR3 nucleotide sequence: TGTGCCAGCAGCAGGGGACTAGCGGGAGGGCCGGTCAATGAGCAGTTCTTC. The full variable domain, rest sourced from reference TRBV5-6 and TRBJ2-1, is DAGVTQSPTHLIKTRGQQVTLRCSPKSGHDTVSWYQQALGQGPQFIFQYYEEEERQRGNFPDRFSGHQFPNYSSELNVNALLLGDSALYLCASSRGLAGGPVNEQFFGPGTRLTVL.

The CDR3 bases are TGTGCCAGCAGTTCGGGGGGTCAGCTGAACACTGAAGCTTTCTTT. Translated: CASSSGGQLNTEAFF. The rearrangement links TRBV12-3 or TRBV12-4 to TRBJ1-1; the D gene is possibly TRBD1 (5 bases). The V end was cut by 4 bases, the J end by 0 bases, with 12 bases between. This CDR3 has 15 amino acids.

The chain uses TRBV2 and TRBJ2-1, with 10 bases matching TRBD2. Germline V gene sequence: CDR1 SNHLY, CDR2 FYNNEI. The CDR3 sequence is 15 residues long. Trimming cost V 6 bases and J 2 bases; bases outside gene matches: 4. DNA for the CDR3: TGTGCCAGCAGGTACGGACTAGCGGCCTACAATGAGCAGTTCTTC. Encoded protein: CASRYGLAAYNEQFF. The full variable domain, in which reference TRBV2 and TRBJ2-1 provide the parts outside the CDR3, is EPEVTQTPSHQVTQMGQEVILRCVPISNHLYFYWYRQILGQKVEFLVSFYNNEISEKSEIFDDQFSVERPDGSNFTLKIRSTKLEDSAMYFCASRYGLAAYNEQFFGPGTRLTVL.

The chain joins TRBV27 to TRBJ2-7, with D perhaps TRBD1 (5 bases). Germline loops: CDR1 MNHEY, CDR2 SMNVEV (reference sequence). V was clipped by 1 base and J by 9 bases, with 16 bases between them. The CDR3 is 14 amino acids. The CDR3 loop is CASSLYGHEAGQYF. The CDR3 DNA follows: TGTGCCAGCAGTTTATACGGACACGAGGCCGGGCAGTACTTC.

This clonotype has just a few counts. The genes are TRBV29-1 and TRBJ2-5; D may be TRBD2 (5 bases). Trimming removed 6 bases from V and 5 bases from J, with 13 bases in between. CDR3 length: 12 amino acids. CDR1 and CDR2 from the germline V gene are SQVTM and ANQGSEA. This CDR3 is CSVSVTGETQYF. The CDR3 coding sequence is TGCAGCGTCAGCGTAACGGGGGAGACCCAGTACTTC.

The V and J genes are TRBV20-1 and TRBJ2-3, with D perhaps matching TRBD1 (5 bases). Germline V gene lookup returns CDR1 DFQATT and CDR2 SNEGSKA (reference sequence). This CDR3 has 15 amino acids. Trimming removed 1 base at V and 0 bases at J, with 11 bases between. CDR3 sequence: CSARGMKGSTDTQYF. The CDR3 DNA sequence: TGCAGTGCTAGAGGGATGAAGGGGAGCACAGATACGCAGTATTTT.

This clonotype was found a few times. The chain employs TRBV4-3 and TRBJ2-1; D call uncertain. Trimming left V 1 base short and J 9 bases short, with 7 bases between. Germline V gives CDR1 LGHNA, CDR2 YSLEER. The CDR3 sequence is 12 residues long. Here the CDR3 reads CASSQVSSEQFF. The CDR3, as DNA: TGCGCCAGCAGCCAAGTGTCTAGTGAGCAGTTCTTC.

Worth noting for this clonotype: A junction end diverges from the germline sequence, so it may reflect a read error. V is TRBV7-7 and J is TRBJ2-7; TRBD1 is a possible D gene (6 bases). Germline CDR1 and CDR2: SSHAT and FNYEAQ (reference sequence). This CDR3 is 13 amino acids long. CDR3 loop: CASSLALRGPQYF. In nucleotides, the CDR3 is TGTGCTAGCAGCTTAGCGCTCAGGGGCCCCCAGTACTTC. The entire variable domain, with the rest obtained from reference TRBV7-7 and TRBJ2-7, is as follows: GAGVSQSPRYKVTKRGQDVTLRCDPISSHATLYWYQQALGQGPEFLTYFNYEAQPDKSGLPSDRFSAERPEGSISTLTIQRTEQRDSAMYRCASSLALRGPQYFGPGTRLTVT.

J is TRBJ2-1 and V is TRBV7-2; 12 nucleotides match TRBD2. J was trimmed by 5 bases and V by 5 bases; bases with no gene match: 4. The CDR3 is made up of 15 amino acids. Germline CDR1 reads SGHTA; CDR2 reads FQGNSA. CDR3 loop: CASSPWTSGDNEQFF. CDR3 DNA sequence: TGTGCCAGCAGCCCGTGGACTAGCGGGGACAATGAGCAGTTCTTC.

This chain links TRBV11-1 with TRBJ2-1; 9 positions agree with TRBD2. V shed 1 base, J shed 0 bases, and the junction held 7 bases outside the gene matches. Per germline, CDR1 SGHAT and CDR2 FQDESV (reference sequence). The CDR3 is made up of 18 amino acids. This chain's CDR3 is CASSLGTSAPSSYNEQFF. The CDR3 DNA follows: TGTGCCAGCAGCTTAGGGACTAGCGCCCCGAGCTCCTACAATGAGCAGTTCTTC.

The chain uses TRBV5-5 and TRBJ2-3; 10 nucleotides line up with TRBD2. Germline CDR1 SGHKS, CDR2 YYEKEE (reference sequence). After removal of 4 bases from V and 4 bases from J, the junction contained 6 bases not matched to a gene. CDR3 length: 15 residues. The CDR3 loop is CASSVGLAGADTQYF. In DNA, the CDR3 is TGTGCCAGCAGCGTCGGGCTAGCGGGAGCAGATACGCAGTATTTT.

The chain employs TRBV7-2 and TRBJ1-4, with 7 bases matching TRBD1. The CDR3 has 14 amino acids. In germline, CDR1 is SGHTA, CDR2 FQGNSA. The ends lost 1 base at V and 10 bases at J; junction bases unmatched: 6. CDR3 sequence: CASSLGQGMVKLFF. The CDR3 DNA is TGTGCCAGCAGCTTAGGACAGGGAATGGTAAAACTGTTTTTT.

The chain has TRBV3-1 and TRBJ2-3; 7 positions match TRBD2. The J segment lost 6 bases and the V segment lost 4 bases, leaving 13 bases of the junction unmatched. The CDR3 covers 16 residues. CDR1 LGHDT and CDR2 YNNKEL come from the germline V gene (reference sequence). The CDR3 sequence: CASSPSGRGSPDTQYF. The CDR3 nucleotides are TGTGCCAGCAGCCCTTCGGGGAGGGGATCGCCGGATACGCAGTATTTT.

V and J are TRBV7-2 and TRBJ2-5, with D unresolved. The germline V gene encodes CDR1 SGHTA and CDR2 FQGNSA. Between the trimmed V and J ends, which lost 2 bases and 2 bases, there was a span of 6 bases. This CDR3 has 13 residues. In DNA form, the CDR3 reads TGTGCCAGCAGCTTATACCCGCAAGAGACCCAGTACTTC. This translates into CASSLYPQETQYF.